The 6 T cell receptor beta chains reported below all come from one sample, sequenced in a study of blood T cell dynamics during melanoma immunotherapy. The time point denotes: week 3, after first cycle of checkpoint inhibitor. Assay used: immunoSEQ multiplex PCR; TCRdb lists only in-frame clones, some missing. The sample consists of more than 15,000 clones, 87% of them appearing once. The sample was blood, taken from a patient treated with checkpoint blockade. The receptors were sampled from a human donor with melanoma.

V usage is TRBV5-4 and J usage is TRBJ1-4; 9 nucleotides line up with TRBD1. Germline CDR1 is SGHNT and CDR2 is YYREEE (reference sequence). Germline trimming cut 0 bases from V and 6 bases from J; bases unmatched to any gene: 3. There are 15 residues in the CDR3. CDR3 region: CASSLGQGGDEKLFF. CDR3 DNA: TGTGCCAGCAGCTTGGGACAGGGGGGTGATGAAAAACTGTTTTTT. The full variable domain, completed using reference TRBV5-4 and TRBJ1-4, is ETGVTQSPTHLIKTRGQQVTLRCSSQSGHNTVSWYQQALGQGPQFIFQYYREEENGRGNFPPRFSGLQFPNYSSELNVNALELDDSALYLCASSLGQGGDEKLFFGSGTQLSVL.

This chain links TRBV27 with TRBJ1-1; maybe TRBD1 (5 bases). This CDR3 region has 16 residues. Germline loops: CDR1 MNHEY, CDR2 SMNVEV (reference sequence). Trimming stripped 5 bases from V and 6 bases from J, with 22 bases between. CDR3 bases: TGTGCCAGCAGTCCATGGCCGGGGGAGGCCTTTTCTGAAGCTTTCTTT. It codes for CASSPWPGEAFSEAFF.

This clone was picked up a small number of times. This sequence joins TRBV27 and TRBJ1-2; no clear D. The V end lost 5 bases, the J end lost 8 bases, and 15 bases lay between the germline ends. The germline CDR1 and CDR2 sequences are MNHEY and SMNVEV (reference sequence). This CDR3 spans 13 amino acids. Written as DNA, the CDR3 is TGTGCCAGCAGTCTGTCGAGGTTCGGCGGCTACACCTTC. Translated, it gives CASSLSRFGGYTF.

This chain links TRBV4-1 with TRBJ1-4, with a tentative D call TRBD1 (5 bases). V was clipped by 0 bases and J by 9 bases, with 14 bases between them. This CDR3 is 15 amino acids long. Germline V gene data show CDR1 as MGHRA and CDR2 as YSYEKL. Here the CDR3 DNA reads TGCGCCAGCAGCCAAGAGGCCAGGGAGTCGAAAAAACTGTTTTTT. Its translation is CASSQEARESKKLFF.

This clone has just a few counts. CDR3 region: CASSLWGQGGEGYTF. The CDR3 DNA sequence: TGTGCCAGCAGTTTATGGGGACAGGGGGGCGAGGGCTACACCTTC. The chain combines TRBV28 with TRBJ1-2; 11 bases map to TRBD1. V dropped 0 bases and J dropped 8; count of bases not matched to a gene: 5. CDR1 is MDHEN, CDR2 SYDVKM, per germline. The CDR3 sequence is 15 residues long.

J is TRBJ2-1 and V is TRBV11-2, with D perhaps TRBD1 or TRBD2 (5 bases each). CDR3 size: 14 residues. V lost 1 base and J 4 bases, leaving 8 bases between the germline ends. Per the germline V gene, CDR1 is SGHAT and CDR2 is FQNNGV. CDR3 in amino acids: CASSLAGTYNEQFF. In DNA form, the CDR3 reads TGTGCCAGCAGCTTAGCGGGGACGTACAATGAGCAGTTCTTC.